Given below is one T cell receptor (beta chain) in context. Its target is unknown. This entry belongs to a study of T cell repertoires in cytomegalovirus infection. Study in general: HLA-B-restricted CMV epitopes that are well studied were used alongside recently identified HLA-C-restricted ones. Public TCR beta signatures provided an indication of both CMV infection and a matching HLA type. Study findings and constraints: The ex vivo response was dominated by HLA-C-restricted CMV-specific TCR beta clonotypes.

From the reads, TCRdb called clonotypes with MiXCR, one entry per CDR3 protein. This table has 450,000 to 550,000 distinct CDR3 sequences, approximately 42% appearing once. The CDR3 sequence is 14 residues long. Per germline, CDR1 MGHDK and CDR2 SYGVNS. V was pared by 2 bases and J by 5 bases, with 13 bases between. The rearrangement joins TRBV25-1 to TRBJ2-7; the D gene is possibly TRBD2 (6 bases). The source was cultured PBMCs, collected from culture after CMV antigen stimulation. The TCR comes from a human donor in good health (CMV status not recorded). Some clones in this sample may be carry-over from other donors' samples. CDR3 DNA: TGTGCCAGCAGTGAAGGGACTCCGTTCAACGAGCAGTACTTC. It encodes CASSEGTPFNEQYF.